Each of the 20 T cell receptor beta chains below was sequenced from the same sample in a study of Graves' ophthalmopathy and Graves' hyperthyroidism. Amplifying from RNA transcripts, the study obtained TCR beta CDR3 regions. An initial RT-PCR round employing HTBI primers preceded a second-round multiplex PCR. TCRdb ran MiXCR on the multiplex PCR reads and lists one entry per CDR3 protein. The profile shows roughly 400,000 distinct CDR3 sequences, about a sixth of them singletons. The source material was peripheral blood. The receptor set was obtained from an adult woman with stable Graves' hyperthyroidism.

This chain links TRBV4-1 with TRBJ2-7, with 9 bases that match TRBD2. V shed 5 bases, J shed 4 bases, and the junction held 9 bases outside the gene matches. Germline lookup yields CDR1 MGHRA and CDR2 YSYEKL. CDR3 length: 15 amino acids. CDR3 sequence: CASSNPLAGPYEQYF. CDR3 sequence (DNA): TGCGCCAGCAGCAACCCGCTAGCGGGACCGTACGAGCAGTACTTC.

This clonotype was counted at least ten times. The J gene is TRBJ1-2, the V gene TRBV24-1, with a weak D call TRBD1 (5 bases). This CDR3 has 13 amino acids. V shed 1 base and J shed 8 bases, with 10 bases lying between them. The V gene's germline CDR1 is KGHDR and CDR2 SFDVKD. The CDR3 coding sequence is TGTGCCACCAGTGATTTCGGGGGTTTGGGCTACACCTTC. Its translation is CATSDFGGLGYTF.

This chain joins TRBV6-1 and TRBJ2-5; 7 bases map to TRBD1. Trimming removed 7 bases from V and 4 bases from J; junction bases left unmatched: 9. Germline values: CDR1 MNHNS, CDR2 SASEGT. The CDR3 extends over 14 amino acids. The CDR3 loop is CASKDGTVLETQYF. In DNA, the CDR3 is TGTGCCAGCAAAGACGGGACAGTCCTAGAGACCCAGTACTTC.

The sample holds many counts of this clonotype. This chain joins TRBV20-1 and TRBJ2-7, with 7 bases that match TRBD1. The CDR3 is made up of 15 amino acids. V lost 4 bases to trimming and J lost 1 base; unmatched junction nucleotides: 10. From germline, CDR1 is DFQATT and CDR2 SNEGSKA (reference sequence). The DNA of the CDR3 is TGCAGTGCTACTCTAGGACAGGCTGCTTCCTACGAGCAGTACTTC. This encodes CSATLGQAASYEQYF.

This clonotype occurred many times. The chain uses TRBV19 and TRBJ1-5, with 9 positions matching TRBD1. CDR1 and CDR2 from the germline V gene are LNHDA and SQIVND (reference sequence). CDR3 length: 16 amino acids. V lost 7 bases to trimming and J lost 0 bases; unmatched junction nucleotides: 7. The CDR3: CASTGDRDHSNQPQHF. The CDR3 coding sequence is TGTGCCAGTACTGGGGACAGGGACCATAGCAATCAGCCCCAGCATTTT.

This clonotype has ten or more counts. The CDR3, as DNA: TGTGCCAGCAGCTCCCAGCGGGCTTGGACCCAGTACTTC. It encodes CASSSQRAWTQYF. The J gene is TRBJ2-5, the V gene TRBV7-2; tentatively, D is TRBD2 (6 bases). This CDR3 has 13 residues. V lost 4 bases, J lost 7 bases, and 13 bases lay in between. Germline-derived CDR1 and CDR2 are SGHTA and FQGNSA.

The chain combines TRBV6-5 with TRBJ1-5; D uncertain. Deletions cut 2 bases from V and 4 bases from J, with 15 bases between. This CDR3 region has 16 residues. Germline V gene data show CDR1 as MNHEY and CDR2 as SVGAGI. The chain's CDR3 is CASSYLGPAGNQPQHF. The CDR3 nucleotides are TGTGCCAGCAGTTACCTAGGGCCTGCTGGGAATCAGCCCCAGCATTTT.

The chain has TRBV12-5 and TRBJ2-7; D remains unclear. The CDR3 covers 17 residues. V shed 3 bases and J shed 0 bases, with 18 bases lying between them. The germline V gene encodes CDR1 LGHNT and CDR2 FRNRAP. The CDR3 protein is CASGLFSSVAVSYEQYF. The DNA for the CDR3 is TGTGCTAGTGGTTTATTTAGTTCGGTAGCTGTCTCCTACGAGCAGTACTTC.

To note about this clonotype: One junction end does not reproduce the germline sequence, and a read error may be involved. The chain has TRBV12-5 and TRBJ1-1, with 7 bases that match TRBD1. This CDR3 comprises 13 residues. CDR1 is LGHNT and CDR2 is FRNRAP in the germline V gene. The CDR3 bases are TGTGCTAGTGCCCGGGACAGCAACACTGAGGCTTTCTTT. Amino acids: CASARDSNTEAFF.

This clonotype occurred a few times. This sequence may be a read error, since a much larger clone differs from it by one base. V gene TRBV2 combines with J gene TRBJ2-7; possible D gene TRBD2, 6 bases. CDR1 and CDR2 (germline): SNHLY, FYNNEI. The germline V and J ends were trimmed by 5 bases and 2 bases, with 13 bases remaining between them. CDR3 length: 14 residues. The CDR3 DNA is TGTGCCAGCAGTCTGGGATGGACTACCTACGAGCAGTACTTC. Its translation is CASSLGWTTYEQYF.

In this sample, this clonotype turned up many times. The chain carries TRBV29-1 and TRBJ2-2; D remains unclear. V dropped 3 bases and J dropped 1 base, with 6 bases sitting between them. CDR1 and CDR2 (germline): SQVTM, ANQGSEA. CDR3 length: 13 residues. The CDR3 is CSVDEGNTGELFF. The CDR3 nucleotides read TGCAGCGTTGATGAAGGGAACACCGGGGAGCTGTTTTTT.

This clonotype was found a few times. A much larger clone is a single base away; this may be a read error. The V and J genes are TRBV28 and TRBJ1-1; D is unresolved. The CDR3 is 14 amino acids. Germline values: CDR1 MDHEN, CDR2 SYDVKM. The DNA for the CDR3 is TGTGCCAGCAGTTCTGCCGACGTGAACACTGAAGCTTGCTTT. Encoded protein: CASSSADVNTEACF.

In its sample, this clonotype was seen a few times. CDR3 coding DNA: TGTGCCAGCAGTTTGATCTTACCGAACACCATATATTTT. It translates to CASSLILPNTIYF. The chain employs TRBV12-3 or TRBV12-4 and TRBJ1-3; D uncertain. CDR3 length: 13 amino acids. The V and J ends lost 3 bases and 7 bases respectively, with 10 bases between them.

The sample holds many counts of this clonotype. A much larger clone lies a single base off, so this may be a read error. This chain joins TRBV7-2 and TRBJ2-7, with a possible D match to TRBD2 (6 bases). This CDR3 spans 14 amino acids. Germline CDR1 and CDR2: SGHTA and FQGNSA. V lost 5 bases, J lost 2 bases, and 13 bases lay in between. The CDR3 region has the DNA TGTGCCAGCAGCCCGGCGGGACTTACCTACGAGCAGTACTTC. Amino acids: CASSPAGLTYEQYF.

This clonotype showed up many times. The gene calls are TRBV9 and TRBJ2-5; weak D call: TRBD2 (5 bases). CDR1 is SGDLS, CDR2 YYNGEE, per germline. The V gene lost 0 bases and the J gene lost 5 bases, with 8 bases spanning the gap. The CDR3 runs to 13 residues. This CDR3 reads CASSVGTGETQYF. The CDR3 DNA reads as TGTGCCAGCAGCGTAGGGACGGGGGAGACCCAGTACTTC.

This clonotype has a count of ten or more. Germline and junction disagree at one end, which may indicate a read error. The V call is TRBV12-3 or TRBV12-4, the J call TRBJ1-2; possibly TRBD1 for D (6 bases). The CDR3 is 13 amino acids. CDR3 DNA sequence: TGTGCCAGCAGCTTAGGGGGGTTCTATGGCTACACCTTC. The encoded protein is CASSLGGFYGYTF.

This clonotype was found a few times. At one boundary the junction diverges from the germline segment, which might be a read error. The V call is TRBV7-2, the J call TRBJ2-7; D is unclear. This CDR3 comprises 12 residues. In germline, CDR1 is SGHTA, CDR2 FQGNSA. The CDR3 reads CAGSRNSYEQYF. The CDR3 DNA reads as TGTGCCGGCAGCCGAAACAGCTACGAGCAGTACTTC.

This clonotype turned up a few times. The chain combines TRBV2 with TRBJ1-5; TRBD1 matches 10 bases. The ends lost 4 bases at V and 2 bases at J; junction bases unmatched: 5. Germline assignment: CDR1 SNHLY and CDR2 FYNNEI. The CDR3 totals 16 residues. The DNA for the CDR3 is TGTGCCAGCAGTGGGGACAGGGGTTCGGGCAATCAGCCCCAGCATTTT. Translated, it gives CASSGDRGSGNQPQHF.

This clonotype was seen repeatedly, ten times or more. V and J are TRBV2 and TRBJ2-7, with D unclear. The CDR3 has 14 amino acids. The V end lost 2 bases, the J end lost 7 bases, and 15 bases lay between the germline ends. Germline loops: CDR1 SNHLY, CDR2 FYNNEI. CDR3 loop: CASSELAAVGEQYF. The CDR3 nucleotides are TGTGCCAGCAGTGAATTAGCTGCTGTGGGGGAGCAGTACTTC.

This clonotype showed up many times. The chain uses TRBV20-1 and TRBJ2-7, with 8 bases aligning to TRBD2. The germline gives CDR1 DFQATT, CDR2 SNEGSKA (reference sequence). This CDR3 spans 13 amino acids. With V trimmed by 2 bases and J by 2 bases, 2 bases remained unmatched. The CDR3 protein is CSARIGRAYEQYF. In DNA form, the CDR3 reads TGCAGTGCTAGAATCGGGAGGGCCTACGAGCAGTACTTC.